A single TCR beta chain is shown here with its context. The antigen this receptor binds is unknown. No per-base quality is available; no much larger clone lies one base away. TCRbeta CDR3 regions were amplified from genomic DNA using the immunoSEQ Assay, a bias-controlled multiplex PCR. The paper's processing steps were these. The number of nucleated cells in each sample was estimated by amplification of reference gene primers within the assay. Sequence reads were collapsed and filtered to measure the absolute abundance of every unique TCRbeta CDR3 rearrangement. For each sample, productive Simpson clonality was calculated by taking the square root of Simpson's diversity index across productive rearrangements. TCRdb took over this immuneACCESS table, retaining in-frame rearrangements with V and J assigned. Such tables are incomplete; in checked studies, under half of the missing clones stem from an unresolved V gene, and the remainder is unexplained. The DNA was the basis for D and trimming; V, J and clone size are from that table. Recorded for this sample are about 90,000 clones; more than 80% of them occurred a single time. The top ten constitute over 9% of the sample.

The record originates from a study of blood T cell repertoires in COVID-19 (TCRdb year 2020). Describing the broader study: Samples covering the acute and convalescent phases of COVID-19 were provided by collaborators in the United States, Italy and Spain. A freely available public database, intended as a resource for researchers studying the immune response to SARS-CoV-2, is where the repertoires were released. HLA class I and class II types, where available, came from metadata supplied by the sample provider rather than from assay-based typing. The samples were drawn from two sources: the first 160 participants of the ongoing ImmuneRACE study, and 1,200 or so subjects contributed by 6 global collaborators. Deeply sampled blood TCRbeta repertoires from subjects exposed to, actively infected with, or recovered from COVID-19 were included in the dataset. The material from the prospective study consisted of cDNA or gDNA derived from T cells, B-cell-depleted T cells, or PBMCs. Nearly every sample came with metadata listing a de-identified subject ID, COVID-19 status, age in years and sex.

Overall results and qualifications from the work: The amount of clinical and demographic metadata varied by source and participant and was provided uncurated.

The junction shows trimming of 4 bases on V and 7 bases on J, plus 14 bases between the germline ends. The CDR3 spans 14 residues, from the cysteine through the phenylalanine. The read is trimmed to its CDR3 DNA, 42 bases read in frame from base 1. Reading the germline V gene (reference sequence) gives CDR1 GTSNPN and CDR2 SVGIG. Whole blood was collected in K2EDTA tubes by collaborating institutions according to the institutions' own protocols. For TCRbeta analysis, collaborators shipped samples in one of three forms: frozen whole blood, isolated PBMCs, or DNA extracted from either of those sample types.

Sequenced material: peripheral blood. The sequence came from a woman aged 70 to 79 with acute or convalescent COVID-19. The chain is encoded by TRBV30 joined to TRBJ1-6; the D gene remains uncertain. The DNA reads as follows: TGTGCCTGGACCATGGGCGGGCAAAATTCACCCCTCCACTTT. This translates into CAWTMGGQNSPLHF.